These T cell receptor beta chains were read from a single sample in a study of blood T cell repertoires in COVID-19. Assay used: immunoSEQ multiplex PCR; TCRdb lists only in-frame clones, some missing. The repertoire has about 270,000 clones, about 90% of them found once; the top ten carry around 2.6%. Sequences were obtained from peripheral blood. The receptors come from a person aged 18 to 29 with COVID-19, enrolled during active disease. CDR3s include the opening cysteine and the closing phenylalanine or tryptophan. The D gene is left open where the match is weak. Some rows mark clone size as missing; the rest say once, few, many or name a class of expanded clone.

cdr3_aa cdr3_nt d_call j_call v_call clone_size
CASSGGSNQPQHF TGTGCCAGCTCCGGGGGTAGCAATCAGCCCCAGCATTTT . TRBJ1-5 TRBV2 .
CASSLGPRGVRETADTQYF TGTGCCAGCAGCTTAGGACCCCGCGGTGTGCGGGAGACTGCAGATACGCAGTATTTT TRBD2 TRBJ2-3 TRBV7-2 few
CASSHALGPQHF TGTGCCAGCAGCCACGCACTCGGGCCCCAGCATTTT . TRBJ1-5 TRBV3-1/TRBV3-2 .
CASSKGQKNTDTQYF TGTGCCAGCAGTAAGGGGCAGAAAAACACAGATACGCAGTATTTT . TRBJ2-3 TRBV6-6 .
CASSIVGEGTGELFF TGTGCCAGCAGCATAGTGGGAGAGGGCACCGGGGAGCTGTTTTTT . TRBJ2-2 TRBV4-2 once
CASSVWLAGEDTQYF TGTGCCAGCAGCGTATGGCTAGCGGGAGAAGATACGCAGTATTTT TRBD2 TRBJ2-3 TRBV9 .
CASSQGAHSNQPQHF TGTGCCAGCAGCCAAGGGGCTCATAGCAATCAGCCCCAGCATTTT . TRBJ1-5 TRBV3-1/TRBV3-2 .
CASRGGRYEQYF TGTGCCAGCAGGGGAGGCAGGTACGAGCAGTACTTC . TRBJ2-7 TRBV28 .
CASSFDIAGGLETQYF TGTGCCAGCAGCTTTGATATAGCGGGAGGATTGGAGACCCAGTACTTC TRBD2 TRBJ2-5 TRBV7-6 .
CAPPVASGQETQYF TGTGCCCCCCCAGTGGCCAGCGGGCAAGAGACCCAGTACTTC . TRBJ2-5 TRBV7-3 .
CASGPEESNYGYTF TGTGCCAGCGGCCCCGAGGAGAGTAACTATGGCTACACCTTC . TRBJ1-2 TRBV2 .
CASTAGTGGRNEQFF TGTGCCAGCACTGCCGGGACAGGGGGCAGGAATGAGCAGTTCTTC TRBD1 TRBJ2-1 TRBV5-4 once
CATSVASGSNEQFF TGTGCCACCAGTGTGGCTAGCGGGAGCAATGAGCAGTTCTTC TRBD2 TRBJ2-1 TRBV24-1 .
CAWSSIRGRNEQFF TGTGCCTGGAGCTCGATCAGGGGGCGGAATGAGCAGTTCTTC TRBD1 TRBJ2-1 TRBV30 .
CASSSPTTGRGDYGYTF TGTGCCAGCAGTTCCCCCACGACAGGCCGAGGGGACTATGGCTACACCTTC . TRBJ1-2 TRBV28 .
CASSVGLAGVSEQYF TGTGCCAGCAGTGTTGGACTAGCGGGGGTCTCCGAGCAGTACTTC TRBD2 TRBJ2-7 TRBV28 .
CASSPSPSGGITYEQYF TGTGCCAGCAGCCCTAGCCCCAGCGGGGGTATAACCTACGAGCAGTACTTC TRBD2 TRBJ2-7 TRBV7-2 .
CASSLEAESKPLHF TGCGCCAGCAGCTTGGAAGCGGAGAGCAAACCCCTCCACTTT . TRBJ1-6 TRBV5-1 .
CASSLELADNEQFF TGCGCCAGCAGCTTGGAGCTAGCGGACAATGAGCAGTTCTTC TRBD2 TRBJ2-1 TRBV5-1 .
CASSETGTSGNNEQFF TGTGCCAGCAGTGAGACCGGGACTAGCGGGAACAATGAGCAGTTCTTC TRBD2 TRBJ2-1 TRBV2 .
CASSPTPSYEQYF TGTGCCAGCAGCCCTACTCCCTCCTACGAGCAGTACTTC . TRBJ2-7 TRBV27 once
CASRPWRSDNSPLHF TGTGCCAGTAGGCCTTGGAGGTCGGATAATTCACCCCTCCACTTT . TRBJ1-6 TRBV19 .
CASSKPGDTQYF TGTGCCAGCAGTAAGCCGGGAGATACGCAGTATTTT . TRBJ2-3 TRBV12-3/TRBV12-4 .
CASSLDRVEETQYF TGTGCCAGCAGTTTGGACAGGGTCGAGGAGACCCAGTACTTC TRBD1 TRBJ2-5 TRBV6-5 .
CASRWEGKSYEQYF TGCGCCAGCAGATGGGAGGGGAAATCCTACGAGCAGTACTTC TRBD2 TRBJ2-7 TRBV5-1 .
CASTRTSAQETQYF TGTGCCAGCACCCGGACTAGCGCCCAAGAGACCCAGTACTTC TRBD2 TRBJ2-5 TRBV2 .
CASSSTRRLAGAGELFF TGTGCCAGCAGCTCCACCCGACGACTAGCGGGAGCCGGGGAGCTGTTTTTT TRBD2 TRBJ2-2 TRBV7-9 .
CASSQAVSYEQYF TGCGCCAGCAGCCAAGCGGTCTCCTACGAGCAGTACTTC . TRBJ2-7 TRBV4-1 once
CASSFTSGRGEQYF TGTGCCAGCAGCTTCACTAGCGGGAGAGGTGAGCAGTACTTC TRBD2 TRBJ2-7 TRBV7-9 .
CASSTYGTSGNEQYF TGTGCCAGCAGTACATACGGGACTAGCGGGAACGAGCAGTACTTC TRBD2 TRBJ2-7 TRBV6-5 .
CASSPGTPGNTIYF TGTGCCAGCTCACCCGGGACACCCGGGAACACCATATATTTT . TRBJ1-3 TRBV18 .
CASAPNVQETQYF TGCGCCAGCGCCCCTAACGTCCAAGAGACCCAGTACTTC . TRBJ2-5 TRBV10-1 .
CASSSLDRAITDTQYF TGTGCCAGCAGCTCCCTGGACAGGGCGATAACAGATACGCAGTATTTT TRBD1 TRBJ2-3 TRBV11-2 .
CARLIRDRTSGRPIRVQETQYF TGTGCCAGGTTAATACGAGACCGTACTAGCGGGAGGCCGATTCGGGTCCAAGAGACCCAGTACTTC TRBD2 TRBJ2-5 TRBV27 .
CASSLGETAGWHYEQYF TGTGCCAGCAGCTTGGGAGAGACAGCGGGTTGGCACTACGAGCAGTACTTC . TRBJ2-7 TRBV7-9 .
CASSGRISYTEAFF TGTGCCAGCAGTGGGAGGATTTCTTACACTGAAGCTTTCTTT . TRBJ1-1 TRBV6-2/TRBV6-3 .
CASSQDNRNTGPYGYTF TGTGCCAGCAGCCAAGATAACCGGAACACAGGGCCCTATGGCTACACCTTC . TRBJ1-2 TRBV3-1/TRBV3-2 once
CASSGGEREDFNEQFF TGTGCCAGTAGTGGGGGAGAGCGGGAGGATTTCAATGAGCAGTTCTTC TRBD2 TRBJ2-1 TRBV19 .
CSASTGNEQFF TGCAGCGCCTCGACAGGGAATGAGCAGTTCTTC TRBD1 TRBJ2-1 TRBV29-1 once
CASSQELTVAFF TGTGCCAGCAGCCAAGAGTTAACGGTCGCTTTCTTT . TRBJ1-1 TRBV4-2 .
CASDSTGVGETQYF TGTGCCAGCGATTCCACAGGGGTCGGGGAGACCCAGTACTTC TRBD1 TRBJ2-5 TRBV5-6 .
CASRRAIGSYEQYF TGTGCCAGCAGGCGGGCAATTGGTTCCTACGAGCAGTACTTC . TRBJ2-7 TRBV5-6 .
CASEPGSNQPQHF TGTGCCAGCGAGCCGGGTAGCAATCAGCCCCAGCATTTT . TRBJ1-5 TRBV19 .
CASSQFGTGTNEQFF TGTGCCAGCAGCCAGTTCGGGACAGGGACGAATGAGCAGTTCTTC TRBD1 TRBJ2-1 TRBV3-1/TRBV3-2 .
CASRDLGGSYNEQFF TGTGCCAGCAGAGACCTAGGCGGATCCTACAATGAGCAGTTCTTC . TRBJ2-1 TRBV25-1 .
CASSLGAGGRGVDIQYF TGTGCCAGCAGCTTGGGTGCAGGGGGCCGTGGGGTGGACATTCAGTACTTC TRBD1 TRBJ2-4 TRBV5-4 .
CASSDRRGGREETQYF TGTGCCAGCAGCGACCGACGGGGAGGGCGAGAAGAGACCCAGTACTTC TRBD2 TRBJ2-5 TRBV11-2 .
CASSEFLAGGGSPKNIQYF TGTGCCAGCAGTGAATTCCTAGCGGGGGGTGGTTCCCCCAAAAACATTCAGTACTTC TRBD2 TRBJ2-4 TRBV6-1 .
CASSSPDRSSNQPQHF TGTGCCAGCAGCTCCCCCGACAGGAGTAGCAATCAGCCCCAGCATTTT . TRBJ1-5 TRBV11-3 .
CASSVGTGEGNEQFF TGTGCCAGCAGCGTCGGAACGGGGGAGGGCAATGAGCAGTTCTTC TRBD2 TRBJ2-1 TRBV9 .
CASSSGTGEQETQYF TGCGCCAGCAGCAGTGGGACAGGGGAACAAGAGACCCAGTACTTC TRBD1 TRBJ2-5 TRBV5-1 .
CASRRGALGGKLFF TGTGCCAGTAGACGGGGAGCACTGGGTGGAAAACTGTTTTTT . TRBJ1-4 TRBV19 .
CASSLSVPGLYYNEQFF TGTGCCAGCAGCTTGAGTGTGCCGGGACTTTACTACAATGAGCAGTTCTTC . TRBJ2-1 TRBV5-5 .
CASIGGYNEQFF TGTGCCAGTATCGGTGGCTACAATGAGCAGTTCTTC . TRBJ2-1 TRBV19 .
CASRGTGELETQYF TGCGCCAGCAGGGGGACAGGGGAATTGGAGACCCAGTACTTC TRBD1 TRBJ2-5 TRBV5-1 .